These 5 T cell receptor beta chains share one sample of origin, sequenced in a study of T cell repertoires in cytomegalovirus infection (dated by TCRdb to between 2017 and 2020). The sequencing machine was an Illumina HiSeq 1500. Clones were called with MiXCR by TCRdb after fastp trimmed the public reads at Q25, and only in-frame beta chains were retained. Each record represents a unique CDR3 protein, reported with the most common genes and DNA among its rows. Within this sample are 450,000 to 650,000 distinct CDR3 sequences, with about 30% of them counted one time only. The top ten clones comprise about 13% of the sample. What was sequenced was PBMCs. The receptor source for this set is a human donor in good health (CMV status not recorded). Some clones in this sample may be carry-over from other donors' samples.

This chain connects TRBV6-2 or TRBV6-3 to TRBJ1-1, with 11 bases identical to TRBD1. The CDR3 is 15 residues long. Per germline, CDR1 MNHEY and CDR2 SVGEGT. V lost 10 bases and J lost 0; bases outside the gene matches: 7. CDR3 region: CATFGTGGVNTEAFF. The CDR3 DNA sequence: TGTGCCACCTTCGGGACAGGGGGAGTGAACACTGAAGCTTTCTTT.

This clonotype was observed a single time. The J gene is TRBJ2-1, the V gene TRBV29-1; D remains ambiguous. There are 11 residues in the CDR3. Germline-derived CDR1 and CDR2 are SQVTM and ANQGSEA. CDR3 DNA sequence: TGCAGTGCTGTAAGTGAAGAAGAGCAGTTCTTC. Its protein is CSAVSEEEQFF.

This clonotype was recorded a few times. The chain couples TRBV3-1 to TRBJ2-7; 12 bases are shared with TRBD2. Germline loops: CDR1 LGHDT, CDR2 YNNKEL (reference sequence). J lost 1 base, V lost 4 bases, and 5 bases had no gene match. This CDR3 has 16 amino acids. In nucleotides, the CDR3 is TGTGCCAGCAGCCCTTCCGGGACTAGCGGGTCCTACGAGCAGTACGTC. Protein product: CASSPSGTSGSYEQYV.

This clonotype has more than one count but fewer than ten. The chain carries TRBV3-1 and TRBJ2-1, with TRBD1 matching over 8 bases. Germline assignment: CDR1 LGHDT and CDR2 YNNKEL (reference sequence). This CDR3 has 16 residues. V gave up 1 base and J gave up 6 bases; unmatched junction bases: 8. CDR3 sequence reads: CASSQVGRGHSNEQFF. CDR3 DNA: TGTGCCAGCAGCCAAGTAGGCAGGGGGCATTCCAATGAGCAGTTCTTC.

The chain couples TRBV20-1 to TRBJ1-5, with no clear D. Trimming took off 6 bases at V and 4 bases at J, with 22 bases between the two ends. The CDR3 has 16 residues. CDR1 DFQATT and CDR2 SNEGSKA come from the germline V gene (reference sequence). The CDR3 region has the DNA TGCAGTGCCTCAAGAGGCCCCCTATCGGGAAATCAGCCCCAGCATTTT. Translating gives CSASRGPLSGNQPQHF.